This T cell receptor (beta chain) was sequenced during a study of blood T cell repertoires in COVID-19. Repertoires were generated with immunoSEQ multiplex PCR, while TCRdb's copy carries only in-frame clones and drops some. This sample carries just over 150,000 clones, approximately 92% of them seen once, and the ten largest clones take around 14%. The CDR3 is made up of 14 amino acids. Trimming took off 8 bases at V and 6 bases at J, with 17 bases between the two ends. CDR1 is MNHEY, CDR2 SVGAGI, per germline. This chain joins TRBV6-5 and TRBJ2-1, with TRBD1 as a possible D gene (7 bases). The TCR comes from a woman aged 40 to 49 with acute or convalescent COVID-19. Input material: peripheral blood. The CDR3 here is CASWKGGQINEQFF. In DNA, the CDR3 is TGTGCCAGCTGGAAGGGGGGACAGATCAATGAGCAGTTCTTC.